Listed here are 30 T cell receptor beta chains from one sample, sequenced in a study of T cell repertoires in cytomegalovirus infection (dated by TCRdb to between 2018 and 2021). This sample was sequenced with an Illumina HiSeq 1500. Clones were called with MiXCR by TCRdb after fastp trimmed the public reads at Q25, and only in-frame beta chains were retained. When rows share a CDR3 protein, they turn into one entry using the most common DNA and genes. This sample holds approximately 700,000 distinct CDR3 sequences; approximately 40% were observed only once. The top ten hold more than 2.5% of the sample. What was sequenced was PBMCs. These TCRs come from a human donor in good health (CMV status not recorded). Some clones in this sample may be carry-over from other donors' samples.

This chain links TRBV6-6 with TRBJ1-6; possibly TRBD1 for D (6 bases). V was trimmed by 5 bases and J by 8 bases, leaving 16 bases between them. Germline-derived CDR1 and CDR2 are MNHNY and SVGAGI (reference sequence). The CDR3 length is 15 residues. CDR3: CASSVIGGQDSPLHF. The CDR3 DNA sequence: TGTGCCAGCAGTGTAATCGGGGGGCAGGATTCACCCCTCCACTTT.

Note on this clonotype: No conserved phenylalanine or tryptophan ends this CDR3, so it is likely a read error. V gene TRBV7-6 combines with J gene TRBJ1-3; D gene uncertain. Trimming removed 0 bases from V and 1 base from J, with 13 bases in between. The germline V gene has CDR1 SGHVS and CDR2 FNYEAQ. There are 17 residues in the CDR3. The CDR3 sequence is CASSLAVPSRSGNTIYL. DNA of the CDR3: TGTGCCAGCAGCTTAGCAGTCCCTAGTCGATCTGGAAACACCATATATTTG.

About this clonotype itself: The junction does not match germline at one end; this may be a read error. The rearrangement links TRBV28 to TRBJ2-1, with D tentatively TRBD2 (5 bases). The CDR3 is made up of 15 amino acids. Germline CDR1 MDHEN, CDR2 SYDVKM. The CDR3 region is CAISLPTSSYNEQFF. CDR3 nucleotides: TGTGCCATCAGTTTACCTACTAGCTCCTACAATGAGCAGTTCTTC. Combining the CDR3 with reference TRBV28 and TRBJ2-1 gives the whole variable domain DVKVTQSSRYLVKRTGEKVFLECVQDMDHENMFWYRQDPGLGLRLIYFSYDVKMKEKGDIPEGYSVSREKKERFSLILESASTNQTSMYLCAISLPTSSYNEQFFGPGTRLTVL.

The J gene is TRBJ2-6, the V gene TRBV6-2 or TRBV6-3; D not certain. CDR1 is MNHEY, CDR2 SVGEGT, per germline. Trimming removed 8 bases from V and 0 bases from J, with 11 bases in between. The CDR3 runs to 15 residues. CDR3 sequence reads: CASRKPSSGANVLTF. The CDR3 DNA follows: TGTGCCAGCCGGAAGCCAAGCTCTGGGGCCAACGTCCTGACTTTC.

This chain links TRBV2 with TRBJ1-5; D is ambiguous. Germline CDR1 SNHLY, CDR2 FYNNEI. CDR3 size: 17 residues. Trimming removed 3 bases from V and 0 bases from J, with 15 bases in between. The chain's CDR3 is CASSDPATSGSNQPQHF. The CDR3 coding sequence is TGTGCCAGCAGTGACCCAGCGACGTCGGGTAGCAATCAGCCCCAGCATTTT.

The CDR3 nucleotides are TGTGCCAGTGGACCCGGGGTACGAAAGATGTGGGATGAAAAACTGTTTTTT. Encoded protein: CASGPGVRKMWDEKLFF. The chain couples TRBV19 to TRBJ1-4, with D uncertain. Germline V lookup: CDR1 LNHDA, CDR2 SQIVND (reference sequence). The V end was cut by 8 bases, the J end by 6 bases, with 25 bases between. This CDR3 spans 17 amino acids.

The table lists this clonotype with a few counts. The chain employs TRBV6-5 and TRBJ1-1, with D tentatively TRBD1 (6 bases). Germline values: CDR1 MNHEY, CDR2 SVGAGI. V was clipped by 6 bases and J by 1 base, with 12 bases between them. This CDR3 contains 14 residues. This chain's CDR3 is CASRGGGTNTEAFF. The CDR3, as DNA: TGTGCCAGCAGGGGTGGGGGCACGAACACTGAAGCTTTCTTT.

The V and J genes are TRBV29-1 and TRBJ2-5; 9 bases are shared with TRBD2. CDR3 length: 15 amino acids. Germline values: CDR1 SQVTM, CDR2 ANQGSEA. V shed 6 bases and J 5 bases; nucleotides not matched to a gene: 13. CDR3 bases: TGCAGCGTGGACTCGGCGCGGGAGGGAGGTGAGACCCAGTACTTC. This encodes CSVDSAREGGETQYF.

The chain employs TRBV19 and TRBJ1-2; D is ambiguous. Trimming shortened V by 5 bases and J by 5 bases, and 15 bases separated the two germline ends. Looked up from germline, CDR1 is LNHDA and CDR2 is SQIVND (reference sequence). The length of the CDR3 is 14 residues. CDR3 protein: CASSLMNTGYGYTF. The CDR3, as DNA: TGTGCCAGTAGTCTGATGAATACGGGGTATGGCTACACCTTC.

This chain joins TRBV2 and TRBJ1-2; the D is unclear. Germline-derived CDR1 and CDR2 are SNHLY and FYNNEI. Trimming pared 4 bases from V and 1 base from J, leaving 10 bases between. CDR3 length equals 14 residues. This CDR3 is CASSALRSNYGYTF. In nucleotides, the CDR3 is TGTGCCAGCAGTGCCCTCCGGAGTAACTATGGCTACACCTTC.

The rearrangement links TRBV24-1 to TRBJ2-3; D possibly matches TRBD1 or TRBD2 (6 bases each). V dropped 3 bases and J dropped 2 bases, with 14 bases sitting between them. The length of the CDR3 is 16 residues. Germline CDR1 is KGHDR and CDR2 is SFDVKD. The CDR3 nucleotides read TGTGCCACCAGTGATGGAGGGGGTGCTTCCACAGATACGCAGTATTTT. Its protein product is CATSDGGGASTDTQYF.

The V gene is TRBV19, the J gene TRBJ2-7, with 8 bases identical to TRBD1. V was clipped by 3 bases and J by 5 bases; unmatched bases: 9. The CDR3 spans 15 residues. CDR1 and CDR2 from the germline V gene are LNHDA and SQIVND (reference sequence). CDR3 residues: CASSIGTGKFNEQYF. CDR3 DNA sequence: TGTGCCAGTAGTATCGGGACAGGTAAATTCAACGAGCAGTACTTC.

The chain couples TRBV20-1 to TRBJ1-5, with 9 bases matching TRBD1. CDR3 length: 17 residues. With 5 bases clipped from V and 0 bases from J, the junction kept 11 bases outside the gene matches. Germline assignment: CDR1 DFQATT and CDR2 SNEGSKA (reference sequence). The CDR3 DNA reads as TGCAGTGCTCGTCGCGGGACAGGGCTTTATAGCAATCAGCCCCAGCATTTT. This sequence encodes CSARRGTGLYSNQPQHF.

This clonotype was recorded a few times. CDR3 protein: CASNGDTDTQYF. The CDR3 DNA is TGTGCCAGTAATGGGGATACAGATACGCAGTATTTT. The chain carries TRBV19 and TRBJ2-3, with D unclear. CDR1 and CDR2 (germline): LNHDA, SQIVND (reference sequence). This CDR3 comprises 12 residues. V dropped 7 bases and J dropped 3 bases, with 8 bases sitting between them.

This clonotype was observed a handful of times. This sequence joins TRBV27 and TRBJ1-2; TRBD1 is a possible D gene (6 bases). CDR1 is MNHEY, CDR2 SMNVEV, per germline (reference sequence). V lost 0 bases and J lost 4, with 18 bases in between. The CDR3 consists of 17 residues. In DNA, the CDR3 is TGTGCCAGCAGTTTATCGCCTGGGGGACACACCTCCTATGGCTACACCTTC. Translating it yields CASSLSPGGHTSYGYTF.

This clonotype was counted between two and nine times. This chain links TRBV5-6 with TRBJ1-5; the match to TRBD1 covers 7 bases. The CDR3 spans 15 residues. J gave up 4 bases and V 1 base, and 5 bases lay outside the gene matches. Germline V lookup: CDR1 SGHDT, CDR2 YYEEEE. The CDR3 sequence: CASSLTGTANQPQHF. The CDR3 DNA reads as TGTGCCAGCAGCTTGACTGGGACAGCTAATCAGCCCCAGCATTTT.

The V gene is TRBV6-2 or TRBV6-3, the J gene TRBJ2-7; 7 nucleotides align to TRBD2. Unmatched junction bases numbered 1, after V lost 8 bases and J lost 0 bases. Germline V gene sequence: CDR1 MNHEY, CDR2 SVGEGT. CDR3 length: 12 residues. The CDR3 protein is CASQRGSYEQYF. The CDR3 region has the DNA TGTGCCAGCCAGCGGGGCTCCTACGAGCAGTACTTC.

This clonotype was detected a few times. The rearrangement uses TRBV15 and TRBJ1-1; D may be TRBD1 (5 bases). The germline CDR1 and CDR2 sequences are LNHNV and YYDKDF (reference sequence). CDR3 length: 15 amino acids. V lost 0 bases, J lost 1 base, and 9 bases lay in between. CDR3: CATSREPGRNTEAFF. The CDR3 DNA reads as TGTGCCACCAGCAGAGAACCGGGGCGGAACACTGAAGCTTTCTTT. Filled out from reference TRBV15 and TRBJ1-1, the complete variable domain reads DAMVIQNPRYQVTQFGKPVTLSCSQTLNHNVMYWYQQKSSQAPKLLFHYYDKDFNNEADTPDNFQSRRPNTSFCFLDIRSPGLGDTAMYLCATSREPGRNTEAFFGQGTRLTVV.

Concerning this clonotype: Sequence at one end of the junction differs from germline and may be a read error. The chain uses TRBV7-9 and TRBJ1-2, with D uncertain. This CDR3 has 15 amino acids. Germline assignment: CDR1 SEHNR and CDR2 FQNEAQ (reference sequence). The CDR3 nucleotides read TGTGCCAGAAGCTTAGAAGTGGGCGGTGGTGGTGGCTACACCTTC. As protein: CARSLEVGGGGGYTF.

This clonotype was picked up many times. The V call is TRBV7-9, the J call TRBJ1-2; D remains ambiguous. Between the trimmed V and J ends, which lost 3 bases and 7 bases, there was a span of 6 bases. Germline CDR1 and CDR2: SEHNR and FQNEAQ (reference sequence). This CDR3 has 11 amino acids. The CDR3 region has the DNA TGTGCCAGCAGCTTTGTGAGTGGCTACACCTTC. This encodes CASSFVSGYTF.

This clonotype was observed a few times. This chain joins TRBV12-3 or TRBV12-4 and TRBJ2-7; TRBD1 is a possible D gene (6 bases). Trimming shortened V by 3 bases and J by 9 bases, and 15 bases separated the two germline ends. This CDR3 is 13 amino acids long. The CDR3 sequence is CASSLFQGMTQYF. CDR3 bases: TGTGCCAGCAGTTTGTTTCAGGGGATGACGCAGTACTTC.

This chain connects TRBV5-1 to TRBJ2-7; 10 bases align to TRBD1. The CDR3 runs to 16 residues. With 3 bases clipped from V and 3 bases from J, the junction kept 9 bases outside the gene matches. CDR1 and CDR2 (germline): SGHRS, YFSETQ. DNA for the CDR3: TGCGCCAGCAGCTCTAACCCCGGGACAGGGGACTACGAGCAGTACTTC. Translated: CASSSNPGTGDYEQYF.

This clonotype was observed a few times. The CDR3 region has the DNA TGCGCCAGCAGTGACTTCGAGGGGGGCTATGGCTACACCTTC. This gives the protein CASSDFEGGYGYTF. The chain uses TRBV10-2 and TRBJ1-2; D is possibly TRBD1 (6 bases). Trimming cost V 3 bases and J 4 bases, with 12 bases left between them. Germline CDR1 reads WSHSY; CDR2 reads SAAADI. The CDR3 has 14 amino acids.

The sample holds a few counts of this clonotype. The chain employs TRBV28 and TRBJ2-1, with 12 bases that match TRBD2. This CDR3 contains 18 residues. The ends lost 5 bases at V and 0 bases at J; junction bases unmatched: 8. The germline V gene encodes CDR1 MDHEN and CDR2 SYDVKM. The CDR3 reads CASSIILAGGHSYNEQFF. The CDR3 DNA follows: TGTGCCAGCAGTATCATACTAGCGGGAGGCCACTCCTACAATGAGCAGTTCTTC.

This clonotype occurred a few times. The chain combines TRBV28 with TRBJ1-5; 11 bases match TRBD1. V shed 8 bases and J 6 bases; nucleotides not matched to a gene: 3. This CDR3 region has 13 residues. Germline CDR1 and CDR2: MDHEN and SYDVKM. The CDR3 is CASGTGGPQPQHF. CDR3 in DNA: TGTGCCAGCGGGACAGGGGGTCCTCAGCCCCAGCATTTT.

Concerning this clonotype itself: A read error is possible here, since a much larger clone lies one base away. The missing conserved phenylalanine or tryptophan at the end of this CDR3 makes a read error likely. The rearrangement links TRBV28 to TRBJ2-7; 8 bases fit TRBD2. The length of the CDR3 is 15 residues. After removal of 1 base from V and 3 bases from J, the junction contained 5 bases not matched to a gene. CDR1 MDHEN and CDR2 SYDVKM come from the germline V gene. The CDR3 protein is CASSLSSSGYYEQYL. The CDR3 bases are TGTGCCAGCAGTTTATCGTCTAGCGGGTACTACGAGCAGTACTTA.

This clonotype was detected only a few times. The V call is TRBV7-9, the J call TRBJ2-4; 7 nucleotides line up with TRBD1. This CDR3 has 14 amino acids. V trimming: 2 bases; J trimming: 4 bases; junction bases outside the gene matches: 2. Looked up from germline, CDR1 is SEHNR and CDR2 is FQNEAQ (reference sequence). The CDR3 spells CASSLPGQKNIQYF. CDR3 in DNA: TGTGCCAGCAGCTTACCGGGACAGAAAAACATTCAGTACTTC.

Points on this clonotype: The junction and the germline gene differ at one end; a read error may be behind it. This chain uses TRBV7-8 with TRBJ2-1, with D perhaps matching TRBD2 (5 bases). There are 14 residues in the CDR3. CDR1 and CDR2 from the germline V gene are SGHVS and FQNEAQ. The CDR3 here is CSSSLGGSHNEKFF. The CDR3 DNA is TGTTCCAGCAGCTTAGGTGGGAGCCACAATGAGAAGTTCTTC.

The chain carries TRBV12-3 or TRBV12-4 and TRBJ2-5, with 10 bases that match TRBD1. The CDR3 extends over 14 amino acids. Trimming cost V 7 bases and J 4 bases; bases outside gene matches: 6. CDR3: CASTWTGGVETQYF. The CDR3 DNA follows: TGTGCCAGCACCTGGACAGGGGGTGTAGAGACCCAGTACTTC.

The chain employs TRBV24-1 and TRBJ2-7; D gene ambiguous. V was trimmed by 10 bases and J by 3 bases, leaving 15 bases between them. Germline V gene data show CDR1 as KGHDR and CDR2 as SFDVKD. This CDR3 is 13 amino acids long. Written as DNA, the CDR3 is TGTGCCACGAGTCGTGGGTTGATCTACGAGCAGTACTTC. Amino acid sequence: CATSRGLIYEQYF.